In its sample, the clone carrying this T cell receptor beta chain was seen a few times. The antigen is not known. This sample is drawn from a study of graft-versus-host responses after intestinal transplantation. Study-level results: The marrow of recipients harbored GvH clones, and ileum or blood showed some of them first. When patients had graft-donor T cell macrochimerism, their allografts held high graft-versus-host to host-versus-graft clonal ratios.

Profiled with immunoSEQ multiplex PCR; TCRdb holds only in-frame clones, not every one. In the table there are approximately 90,000 clones, about 92% of which are singletons. J gave up 5 bases and V 1 base, and 5 bases lay outside the gene matches. This CDR3 is built from 14 residues. Germline-derived CDR1 and CDR2 are SGHDT and YYEEEE. This sample comprised unstimulated CD8+ T cells sorted from spleen or lymph node cells, obtained before intestinal transplant. The source of this sequence is a human donor who received an intestinal transplant. The chain combines TRBV5-6 with TRBJ2-7; 8 nucleotides match TRBD1. In DNA, the CDR3 is TGTGCCAGCAGCTTGCAGGGGGCGATTCACGAGCAGTACTTC. Translating it yields CASSLQGAIHEQYF.